A single sample is the source of the 18 T cell receptor beta chains below, sequenced in a study of tumor and adjacent non-tumor tissue in lung cancer (dated by TCRdb to 2017 to 2018). Bulk unsorted tissue served as the source for RNA extraction, and RNA quality was assessed using a NanoDrop ND-1000 and an Agilent 2100. Normal lung samples were distant non-tumor tissue taken more than 3 cm from the tumor edge. Library construction relied on multiplex PCR. Sequencing was performed on an Illumina HiSeq 2500. TCRbeta libraries were constructed through three rounds of nested PCR with primers (Table S4) according to protocols modified from ARM-PCR. TCRdb reanalyzed the raw reads on its own, using fastp at Q25 for trimming and MiXCR for clone calling, and kept in-frame beta chains. Rows with a matching CDR3 protein are joined into one entry that keeps the most common DNA and genes. The table for this sample lists some 99,000 distinct CDR3 sequences; 60% to 70% of them were counted only once. The ten largest clonotypes hold under 20% of the sample.

Sequencing input: distant non-tumor lung tissue. These receptors were collected from a man aged 60 to 75 with non-small cell lung cancer.

This clonotype was detected a few times. The chain has TRBV2 and TRBJ2-3, with D hard to call. V lost 2 bases and J lost 2, with 5 bases in between. The CDR3 covers 13 residues. Germline lookup yields CDR1 SNHLY and CDR2 FYNNEI. DNA of the CDR3: TGTGCCAGCAGTGAAAGGGTCACAGATACGCAGTATTTT. Translation gives CASSERVTDTQYF. Supplemented by reference TRBV2 and TRBJ2-3, the full variable domain reads EPEVTQTPSHQVTQMGQEVILRCVPISNHLYFYWYRQILGQKVEFLVSFYNNEISEKSEIFDDQFSVERPDGSNFTLKIRSTKLEDSAMYFCASSERVTDTQYFGPGTRLTVL.

In the case of this clonotype: As the CDR3 is not closed by the conserved phenylalanine or tryptophan, this likely results from a read error. The chain has TRBV11-2 and TRBJ2-7; no firm D call. The CDR3 loop spans 15 amino acids. Germline CDR1 reads SGHAT; CDR2 reads FQNNGV. The CDR3 loop reads CASNLVGDGSYEQYL. CDR3 DNA sequence: TGTGCCAGCAACTTAGTCGGAGACGGCTCCTACGAGCAGTACCTC.

This clonotype has at least ten counts. The chain uses TRBV30 and TRBJ1-4; 8 nucleotides agree with TRBD1. Trimming took 4 bases from V and 6 from J; bases not matched to a gene: 7. Germline V gives CDR1 GTSNPN, CDR2 SVGIG (reference sequence). The CDR3 is 14 amino acids. The CDR3 region has the DNA TGTGCCTGGACTAACTCGGACAGGGATGAAAAACTGTTTTTT. Protein sequence: CAWTNSDRDEKLFF. Full variable domain (rest looked up from reference TRBV30 and TRBJ1-4): SQTIHQWPATLVQPVGSPLSLECTVEGTSNPNLYWYRQAAGRGLQLLFYSVGIGQISSEVPQNLSASRPQDRQFILSSKKLLLSDSGFYLCAWTNSDRDEKLFFGSGTQLSVL.

Remarks on this clonotype: Given a much more abundant clone one base away, this may be a read error. V gene TRBV20-1 combines with J gene TRBJ2-1, with D unclear. V lost 3 bases and J lost 6, with 18 bases in between. The CDR3 sequence is 15 residues long. Germline V gives CDR1 DFQATT, CDR2 SNEGSKA (reference sequence). The CDR3 here is CSASEFGPSANEQFF. CDR3 nucleotides: TGCAGTGCTAGTGAATTCGGACCTAGTGCCAATGAGCAGTTCTTC.

CDR3 amino acids: CASSLGTGNTEAFF. The CDR3 DNA follows: TGCGCCAGCAGCTTGGGGACAGGGAACACTGAAGCTTTCTTT. J is TRBJ1-1 and V is TRBV5-1; 7 nucleotides match TRBD1. J was trimmed by 1 base and V by 0 bases; bases with no gene match: 0. The CDR3 sequence is 14 residues long. The germline gives CDR1 SGHRS, CDR2 YFSETQ.

V is TRBV4-2 and J is TRBJ2-3; D possibly matches TRBD1 or TRBD2 (5 bases each). Trimming removed 11 bases at V and 0 bases at J, with 21 bases between. From germline, CDR1 is LGHNA and CDR2 YNFKEQ. CDR3 length equals 16 residues. CDR3 sequence reads: CAGGQGASPSTDTQYF. CDR3 coding DNA: TGTGCCGGCGGCCAAGGGGCTAGCCCTAGCACAGATACGCAGTATTTT.

On this clonotype itself: The germline gene is not matched at one end of the junction; a read error may be the cause. The rearrangement joins TRBV11-3 to TRBJ2-3; 8 positions match TRBD2. The CDR3 has 16 amino acids. Germline CDR1 SGHNT, CDR2 YENEEA. CDR3 sequence: CASSLAGGAATDTQYF. The CDR3 DNA is TGTGCCAGCAGCTTAGCCGGGGGGGCGGCCACAGATACACAGTATTTT.

On this clonotype itself: One junction end disagrees with the germline gene, perhaps due to a read error. The genes are TRBV18 and TRBJ2-2, with 8 positions matching TRBD1. The CDR3 has 17 residues. Germline CDR1 reads KGHSH; CDR2 reads LQKENI. CDR3 loop: CGSSPAGTGSYTGELFF. CDR3 DNA sequence: TGTGGCAGCTCACCCGCCGGGACAGGTTCTTACACCGGGGAGCTGTTTTTT.

For this clonotype: Possible read error: a much larger clone is one base away. The chain joins TRBV10-3 to TRBJ2-3; 9 bases are shared with TRBD1. This CDR3 comprises 18 residues. Trimming cost V 8 bases and J 0 bases; bases outside gene matches: 15. Germline-derived CDR1 and CDR2 are ENHRY and SYGVKD. The CDR3 loop reads CAIHVRGQGAPSTDTQYF. DNA of the CDR3: TGTGCCATCCATGTCCGGGGACAGGGTGCTCCTAGCACAGATACGCAGTATTTT.

Notes on this clonotype: Just one base apart from a much larger clone, this may be a read error. The CDR3 DNA reads TGTGCCAGCAGCCCGTACGGTAATTCATCCCTCCACTTT. It codes for CASSPYGNSSLHF. The V and J genes are TRBV14 and TRBJ1-6; D is uncertain. The length of the CDR3 is 13 residues. Germline-derived CDR1 and CDR2 are SGHDN and FVKESK. The full variable domain, completed using reference TRBV14 and TRBJ1-6, is EAGVTQFPSHSVIEKGQTVTLRCDPISGHDNLYWYRRVMGKEIKFLLHFVKESKQDESGMPNNRFLAERTGGTYSTLKVQPAELEDSGVYFCASSPYGNSSLHFGNGTRLTVT.

The chain recombines TRBV12-3 or TRBV12-4 with TRBJ1-5; tentatively, D is TRBD1 (5 bases). The germline V and J ends were trimmed by 6 bases and 0 bases, with 15 bases remaining between them. The CDR3 loop spans 16 amino acids. The CDR3 region has the DNA TGTGCCAGCAGACATGGGGGGGGGGGTAGCAATCAGCCCCAGCATTTT. Encoded protein: CASRHGGGGSNQPQHF.

This clonotype was counted at least ten times. This rearrangement joins TRBV25-1 to TRBJ1-4, with 8 nucleotides matching TRBD1. Germline assignment: CDR1 MGHDK and CDR2 SYGVNS. The J segment lost 6 bases and the V segment lost 3 bases, leaving 6 bases of the junction unmatched. This CDR3 has 15 amino acids. CDR3 nucleotides: TGTGCCAGCAGTGACCTCAGGGGGCAAGATGAAAAACTGTTTTTT. Its translation is CASSDLRGQDEKLFF.

In this sample, this clonotype turned up once. The junction differs from germline at one of its ends, possibly a read error. This chain links TRBV11-1 with TRBJ1-1; maybe TRBD1 (5 bases). Germline CDR1 reads SGHAT; CDR2 reads FQDESV (reference sequence). The CDR3 is 16 amino acids. Here the CDR3 DNA reads TGTGTCAGCAGCAAACAATCCGGGGCCATGAATACTGAAGCTTTCTTT. Amino acid sequence: CVSSKQSGAMNTEAFF. The full variable domain, completed using reference TRBV11-1 and TRBJ1-1, is EAEVAQSPRYKITEKSQAVAFWCDPISGHATLYWYRQILGQGPELLVQFQDESVVDDSQLPKDRFSAERLKGVDSTLKIQPAELGDSAMYLCVSSKQSGAMNTEAFFGQGTRLTVV.

The CDR3 region has the DNA TGTGCCAGCAGCTCTTCCCCGACTAGCGAGAACAATGAGCAGTTCTTC. This encodes CASSSSPTSENNEQFF. V is TRBV11-3 and J is TRBJ2-1, with TRBD2 identical over 8 bases. V was clipped by 4 bases and J by 5 bases; unmatched bases: 10. This CDR3 comprises 16 residues. Germline V gene data show CDR1 as SGHNT and CDR2 as YENEEA.

At least ten counts were recorded for this clonotype. The chain joins TRBV12-3 or TRBV12-4 to TRBJ1-5, with D perhaps matching TRBD1 (5 bases). This CDR3 contains 13 residues. V lost 6 bases to trimming and J lost 6 bases, with 12 bases between them. In nucleotides, the CDR3 is TGTGCCAGCAGGGAGGACAAGACTCAGCCCCAGCATTTT. Translation gives CASREDKTQPQHF.

This clonotype was seen repeatedly, ten times or more. As DNA, the CDR3 is TGCAGTGCTAGATTAGGGAATGAGCAGTTCTTC. Its translation: CSARLGNEQFF. This chain links TRBV20-1 with TRBJ2-1; D unclear. Germline CDR1 and CDR2: DFQATT and SNEGSKA (reference sequence). The CDR3 length is 11 residues. The germline V and J ends were trimmed by 2 bases and 7 bases, with 6 bases remaining between them.

V usage is TRBV6-2 or TRBV6-3 and J usage is TRBJ2-1; TRBD1 matches 7 bases. Germline V gene sequence: CDR1 MNHEY, CDR2 SVGEGT. The CDR3 consists of 16 residues. V shed 6 bases and J 9 bases; nucleotides not matched to a gene: 17. CDR3 DNA: TGTGCCAGCAGCACCCAGATAATAGCGTGGGACAGTGAGCAGTTCTTC. Translation gives CASSTQIIAWDSEQFF.

This clonotype was observed a few times. CDR3 in amino acids: CAWSVGPSGAGNEQFF. The DNA of the CDR3 is TGTGCCTGGAGTGTTGGTCCTAGCGGGGCGGGCAATGAGCAGTTCTTC. The chain has TRBV30 and TRBJ2-1, with 9 bases that match TRBD2. V lost 0 bases and J lost 6; bases outside the gene matches: 9. This CDR3 is 16 amino acids long. The germline gives CDR1 GTSNPN, CDR2 SVGIG (reference sequence).